This TCR beta chain originates from a study of T cell changes during pregnancy in multiple sclerosis (dated by TCRdb to the late 2010s). Notes on the research overall: The study examined how the T cell repertoire changed over the course of pregnancy in women with multiple sclerosis.

On this clone itself: It lacks a known antigen. No much larger clone exists at a distance of one base, and base qualities are not known.

Libraries were built with the immunoSEQ multiplex PCR assay. TCRdb carries this immuneACCESS record with in-frame sequences only. Its versions omit some clonotypes, under half of them owing to an unresolved V gene in the studies checked, with the rest unexplained. This sample holds around 32,000 clones; about nine tenths were observed only once. About 3.7% of the sample is in the top ten clones. The material was CD8+ T cells from peripheral blood mononuclear cells, obtained in the second trimester of pregnancy. This TCR was recovered from a female donor in good health, enrolled as a control in a pregnancy study.

The DNA sequence follows: TGCGCCAGCAGCCAACTAGCGGGGGGCCGGGAAGATACGCAGTATTTT. It specifies CASSQLAGGREDTQYF. This receptor chain uses TRBV4-3 and TRBJ2-3; TRBD2 agrees with 11 junctional bases. CDR1 and CDR2, per the germline V gene, are LGHNA and YSLEER. From its cysteine to its phenylalanine, the CDR3 spans 16 amino acids. The DNA shown is the 48-base CDR3, in frame from base 1. The V end gives up 2 bases and the J end 5 bases, leaving 6 bases in the junction not matched to a gene.